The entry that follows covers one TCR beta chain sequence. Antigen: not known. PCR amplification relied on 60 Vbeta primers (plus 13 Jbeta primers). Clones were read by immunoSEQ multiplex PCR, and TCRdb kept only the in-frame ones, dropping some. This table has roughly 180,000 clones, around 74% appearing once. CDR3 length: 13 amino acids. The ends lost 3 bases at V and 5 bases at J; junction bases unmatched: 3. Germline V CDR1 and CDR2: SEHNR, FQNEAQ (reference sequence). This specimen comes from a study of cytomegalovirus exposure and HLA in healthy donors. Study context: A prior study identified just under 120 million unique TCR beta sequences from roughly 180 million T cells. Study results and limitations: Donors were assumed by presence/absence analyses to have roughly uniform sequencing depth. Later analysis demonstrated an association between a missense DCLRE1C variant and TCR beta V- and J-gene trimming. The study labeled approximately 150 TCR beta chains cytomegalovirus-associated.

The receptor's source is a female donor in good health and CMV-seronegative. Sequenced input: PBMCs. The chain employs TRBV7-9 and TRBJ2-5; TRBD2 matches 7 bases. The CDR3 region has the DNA TGTGCCAGCAGCTTTGCGGGAGCGGAGACCCAGTACTTC. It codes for CASSFAGAETQYF.